This TCR beta chain was captured by sequencing in a study of shared clonotypes between healthy human individuals. About the research overall: Those who served as donors were a couple of women and a few men between the ages of 18 and 49.

Produced via immunoSEQ multiplex PCR; TCRdb's table is partial and in-frame only. Altogether 2.3 million or so clones are present, more than 80% being singletons, with the ten largest covering 0.39%. The CDR3 is made up of 14 amino acids. V was pared by 5 bases and J by 7 bases, with 17 bases between. Germline V gives CDR1 MNHEY, CDR2 SVGAGI. Study conclusions and caveats: In contrast to clonotypes shared by all four donors, non-shared clonotypes had lower generation probabilities.

Worth noting for this clone: Its antigen remains unidentified.

The donor population consisted of healthy HIV-negative adults with no recent acute infections or vaccinations. Those who donated, Caucasian adults without exception, all lived in Nashville, Tennessee. This clonotype was obtained from a man between 18 and 29 years old in good health. Some clones in this sample may be carry-over from other donors' samples. The chain uses TRBV6-5 and TRBJ1-1; possible D gene TRBD1, 6 bases. Sequenced input: naive CD4+ T cells from PBMCs. Indicated subset: CD45RA+ positively selected. CDR3 protein: CASSLQGPKGEAFF. CDR3 nucleotides: TGTGCCAGCAGTCTACAGGGCCCCAAGGGTGAAGCTTTCTTT.